This T cell receptor (beta chain) derives from a study of shared clonotypes between healthy human individuals. Trimming cost V 6 bases and J 4 bases; bases outside gene matches: 6. The CDR3 totals 14 residues. Germline CDR1 and CDR2: SEHNR and FQNEAQ (reference sequence). The repertoire was sequenced with immunoSEQ multiplex PCR; TCRdb's copy has only in-frame clones and lacks some. The repertoire holds 450,000 or so clones, with roughly four fifths as singletons. This clone occurred once. Material for sequencing was PBMCs. This TCR was recovered from a woman aged 40 to 50 in good health. Some clones in this sample may be carry-over from other donors' samples. The chain joins TRBV7-9 to TRBJ2-3; 8 nucleotides align to TRBD2. Here the CDR3 reads CASSQSGSADTQYF. DNA of the CDR3: TGTGCCAGCAGTCAGAGCGGGAGTGCAGATACGCAGTATTTT. Combining the CDR3 with reference TRBV7-9 and TRBJ2-3 gives the whole variable domain DTGVSQNPRHKITKRGQNVTFRCDPISEHNRLYWYRQTLGQGPEFLTYFQNEAQLEKSRLLSDRFSAERPKGSFSTLEIQRTEQGDSAMYLCASSQSGSADTQYFGPGTRLTVL.